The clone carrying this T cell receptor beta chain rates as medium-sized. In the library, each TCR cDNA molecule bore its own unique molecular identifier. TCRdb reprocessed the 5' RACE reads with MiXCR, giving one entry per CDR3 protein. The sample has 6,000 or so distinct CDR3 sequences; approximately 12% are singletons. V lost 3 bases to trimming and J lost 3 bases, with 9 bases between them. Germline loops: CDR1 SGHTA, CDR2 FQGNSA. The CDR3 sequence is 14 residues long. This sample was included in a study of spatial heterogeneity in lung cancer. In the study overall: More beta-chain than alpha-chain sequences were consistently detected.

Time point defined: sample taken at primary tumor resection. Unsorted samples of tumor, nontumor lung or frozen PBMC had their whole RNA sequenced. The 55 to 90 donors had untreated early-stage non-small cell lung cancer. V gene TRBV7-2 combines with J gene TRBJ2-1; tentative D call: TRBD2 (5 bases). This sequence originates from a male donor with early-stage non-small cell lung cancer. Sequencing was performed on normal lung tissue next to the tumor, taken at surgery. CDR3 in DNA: TGTGCCAGCAGCTTTCCGGGAAACTACAATGAGCAGTTCTTC. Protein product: CASSFPGNYNEQFF.